This entry is about one T cell receptor (beta chain). The antigen is not known. The data were obtained in a study of radiation and T cells in renal cell carcinoma. Study results and caveats: In blood, top tumor clones expanded by 2 weeks, shrinking by 4.

Time point reported: blood 4 weeks post-SBRT, at nephrectomy. Treatment given: 15 Gy SBRT to primary tumor, nephrectomy 4 weeks later. Nephrectomy followed 15 Gy stereotactic body radiation by 4 weeks. Clear cell pathology was present in this patient's renal cell carcinoma. Germline CDR1 reads SGHAT; CDR2 reads FQNNGV. Losses at the gene ends were 2 bases for V and 2 bases for J; bases not matched to a gene: 6. The CDR3 runs to 16 residues. Libraries were prepared by immunoSEQ multiplex PCR; TCRdb keeps only in-frame clonotypes and omits some of them. Here the sample spans about 90,000 clones, 85% being singletons.

The TCR originated in a man aged 50-60 years with renal cell carcinoma. The chain links TRBV11-2 to TRBJ2-3; TRBD2 agrees at 8 bases. Sequencing was performed on blood, taken from a patient whose treatment included radiotherapy and nephrectomy. The CDR3 protein is CASSLRGGDDTDTQYF. The CDR3 DNA reads as TGTGCCAGCAGCTTACGGGGGGGTGACGACACAGATACGCAGTATTTT. Full variable domain (rest looked up from reference TRBV11-2 and TRBJ2-3): EAGVAQSPRYKIIEKRQSVAFWCNPISGHATLYWYQQILGQGPKLLIQFQNNGVVDDSQLPKDRFSAERLKGVDSTLKIQPAKLEDSAVYLCASSLRGGDDTDTQYFGPGTRLTVL.